A single sample is the source of the 23 T cell receptor beta chains below, sequenced in a study of T cells in Graves' hyperthyroidism and ophthalmopathy. Amplification targeted TCR beta CDR3 regions from RNA transcripts. TCR CDR3 underwent first-round RT-PCR with the HTBI primer set. TCRdb re-called the multiplex PCR reads with MiXCR, one entry per CDR3 protein. This table holds hundreds of thousands of distinct CDR3 sequences, about 17% found once. The specimen was blood. The source of these receptors is a woman in her twenties or thirties with Graves' hyperthyroidism.

There are many counts of this clonotype. The chain links TRBV7-2 to TRBJ1-2, with TRBD1 matching over 7 bases. J was trimmed by 5 bases and V by 4 bases; bases with no gene match: 10. This CDR3 has 15 residues. Germline CDR1 and CDR2: SGHTA and FQGNSA. In DNA form, the CDR3 reads TGTGCCAGCAGCTCACAACTAGGGGGCGCTTATGGCTACACCTTC. It is translated as CASSSQLGGAYGYTF. Supplemented by reference TRBV7-2 and TRBJ1-2, the full variable domain reads GAGVSQSPSNKVTEKGKDVELRCDPISGHTALYWYRQSLGQGLEFLIYFQGNSAPDKSGLPSDRFSAERTGGSVSTLTIQRTQQEDSAVYLCASSSQLGGAYGYTFGSGTRLTVV.

The chain is built from TRBV19 and TRBJ1-1; 9 bases match TRBD1. V gave up 7 bases and J gave up 3 bases; unmatched junction bases: 12. Germline CDR1 and CDR2: LNHDA and SQIVND (reference sequence). This CDR3 comprises 16 residues. The CDR3 DNA reads TGTGCCAGTACGGTCGGGACAGGGTGGATTGACACTGAAGCTTTCTTT. It encodes CASTVGTGWIDTEAFF.

This chain uses TRBV6-1 with TRBJ2-2; 8 bases fit TRBD1. V shed 6 bases, J shed 6 bases, and the junction held 15 bases outside the gene matches. The CDR3 covers 17 residues. CDR1 MNHNS and CDR2 SASEGT come from the germline V gene. In nucleotides, the CDR3 is TGTGCCAGCAGCCAGGGACAGGTTGCAATCCTGGCCGGGGAGCTGTTTTTT. Encoded protein: CASSQGQVAILAGELFF.

This clonotype was counted between two and nine times. The chain couples TRBV6-1 to TRBJ2-7; 7 bases are shared with TRBD2. The J segment lost 7 bases and the V segment lost 4 bases, leaving 13 bases of the junction unmatched. Germline V CDR1 and CDR2: MNHNS, SASEGT. CDR3 size: 15 residues. DNA for the CDR3: TGTGCCAGCAGTGCGGCGGGAGTGACATATCCGGAGCAGTACTTC. It yields the protein CASSAAGVTYPEQYF.

This clonotype was observed many times. V is TRBV2 and J is TRBJ2-1; D gene uncertain. Germline CDR1 SNHLY, CDR2 FYNNEI. V lost 7 bases and J lost 7, with 11 bases in between. This CDR3 is built from 12 residues. The CDR3 DNA reads TGTGCCAGCATCTCGGACGGAAATGAGCAGTTCTTC. This codes for CASISDGNEQFF.

This clonotype showed up many times. The rearrangement links TRBV10-3 to TRBJ2-7; D is possibly TRBD2 (5 bases). V was shortened by 3 bases and J by 2 bases, with 17 bases between the two germline ends. Germline CDR1 ENHRY, CDR2 SYGVKD. The CDR3 contains 16 residues. For the CDR3, the DNA is TGTGCCATCAGTGACCCGGGGAAGGGTGGGACCTACGAGCAGTACTTC. Its protein is CAISDPGKGGTYEQYF.

This clonotype was detected only a few times. The V and J genes are TRBV28 and TRBJ2-1, with 11 bases lining up with TRBD2. Trimming cost V 2 bases and J 2 bases; bases outside gene matches: 5. The CDR3 runs to 17 residues. Germline-derived CDR1 and CDR2 are MDHEN and SYDVKM. The CDR3 here is CASSLLLAGDPYNEQFF. The DNA for the CDR3 is TGTGCCAGCAGTTTACTACTAGCGGGAGATCCCTACAATGAGCAGTTCTTC.

This clonotype showed up many times. This sequence joins TRBV30 and TRBJ2-3, with D maybe TRBD2 (6 bases). The germline gives CDR1 GTSNPN, CDR2 SVGIG (reference sequence). V lost 5 bases to trimming and J lost 0 bases, with 12 bases between them. The CDR3 extends over 14 amino acids. This CDR3 reads CAWAAGLSTDTQYF. Here the CDR3 DNA reads TGTGCCTGGGCGGCGGGACTGAGCACAGATACGCAGTATTTT.

This clonotype was counted at least ten times. CDR3 protein: CASSLRRTGDHEQFF. The CDR3 nucleotides read TGTGCCAGCAGCTTAAGGCGGACAGGGGACCATGAGCAGTTCTTC. This chain links TRBV7-8 with TRBJ2-1, with 9 bases aligning to TRBD1. The J segment lost 8 bases and the V segment lost 2 bases, leaving 7 bases of the junction unmatched. The CDR3 extends over 15 amino acids. CDR1 and CDR2 from the germline V gene are SGHVS and FQNEAQ.

This clonotype showed up just a few times. V gene TRBV27 combines with J gene TRBJ1-6; D is ambiguous. CDR3 length equals 13 residues. V lost 3 bases and J lost 14, with 14 bases in between. Germline V lookup: CDR1 MNHEY, CDR2 SMNVEV (reference sequence). Here the CDR3 DNA reads TGTGCCAGCAGTTTGAGCGGGCAGACCACCCTCCACTTT. This gives the protein CASSLSGQTTLHF.

This clonotype occurred many times. V is TRBV10-3 and J is TRBJ1-1; possible D gene TRBD1, 6 bases. The CDR3 has 16 residues. Trimming took 10 bases from V and 0 from J, leaving 21 bases between them. Germline V gives CDR1 ENHRY, CDR2 SYGVKD. The CDR3 is CASGGDMGGLNTEAFF. In DNA form, the CDR3 reads TGTGCCAGCGGGGGCGACATGGGGGGCTTGAACACTGAAGCTTTCTTT.

CDR3 sequence: CSVGGGYYNEQFF. In nucleotides, the CDR3 is TGCAGCGTTGGTGGCGGGTACTACAATGAGCAGTTCTTC. The rearrangement joins TRBV29-1 to TRBJ2-1, with D perhaps TRBD2 (5 bases). Trimming took off 4 bases at V and 3 bases at J, with 10 bases between the two ends. The CDR3 is 13 amino acids. CDR1 and CDR2 (germline): SQVTM, ANQGSEA.

This clonotype came up many times. This chain uses TRBV24-1 with TRBJ2-2, with unresolved D. Trimming shortened V by 5 bases and J by 2 bases, and 8 bases separated the two germline ends. CDR3 size: 14 residues. The V gene's germline CDR1 is KGHDR and CDR2 SFDVKD. Written as DNA, the CDR3 is TGTGCCACCAGTGTTGCAGGAAACACCGGGGAGCTGTTTTTT. As protein: CATSVAGNTGELFF.

This clonotype was counted ten times or more. The chain has TRBV5-5 and TRBJ1-5; no definite D call. CDR1 and CDR2 (germline): SGHKS, YYEKEE (reference sequence). Trimming shortened V by 4 bases and J by 1 base, and 12 bases separated the two germline ends. The CDR3 totals 15 residues. This CDR3 reads CASSPRAGSNQPQHF. The DNA for the CDR3 is TGTGCCAGCAGCCCCCGGGCGGGAAGCAATCAGCCCCAGCATTTT.

The chain couples TRBV20-1 to TRBJ2-5; D might be TRBD1 or TRBD2, each matching 6 bases. Trimming took 6 bases from V and 4 from J, leaving 24 bases between them. Germline V gives CDR1 DFQATT, CDR2 SNEGSKA (reference sequence). This CDR3 has 16 residues. CDR3 protein: CSARQLGGAGVETQYF. Written as DNA, the CDR3 is TGCAGTGCCAGACAGCTCGGGGGCGCCGGGGTAGAGACCCAGTACTTC.

This clonotype was counted at least ten times. The chain joins TRBV18 to TRBJ1-1, with D maybe TRBD1 (5 bases). The CDR3 is 16 amino acids. CDR1 KGHSH and CDR2 LQKENI come from the germline V gene. V gave up 3 bases and J gave up 0 bases, with 14 bases separating them. Here the CDR3 DNA reads TGTGCCAGCTCACCGCGATGGGGCGACATGAACACTGAAGCTTTCTTT. This encodes CASSPRWGDMNTEAFF.

The rearrangement joins TRBV4-2 to TRBJ1-5; 8 positions match TRBD1. The V gene's germline CDR1 is LGHNA and CDR2 YNFKEQ. The V segment lost 0 bases and the J segment 9 bases; nucleotides outside the gene matches: 7. The CDR3 runs 15 residues. The CDR3 spells CASSQEDRGDRPQHF. CDR3 coding DNA: TGTGCCAGCAGCCAAGAAGACAGGGGAGATCGGCCCCAGCATTTT.

This clonotype was picked up many times. The rearrangement links TRBV7-2 to TRBJ2-5; possible D gene TRBD2, 6 bases. The CDR3 extends over 13 amino acids. CDR1 SGHTA and CDR2 FQGNSA come from the germline V gene. V dropped 5 bases and J dropped 5 bases, with 12 bases sitting between them. This CDR3 is CASSRGLDETQYF. Written as DNA, the CDR3 is TGTGCCAGCAGCCGGGGACTTGATGAGACCCAGTACTTC.

This clonotype was detected ten times or more. The genes are TRBV29-1 and TRBJ2-3, with 12 positions matching TRBD2. The J segment lost 2 bases and the V segment lost 5 bases, leaving 5 bases of the junction unmatched. Germline V gives CDR1 SQVTM, CDR2 ANQGSEA. The CDR3 contains 15 residues. In DNA form, the CDR3 reads TGCAGCGTTCCTTGGACTAGCGGGGTCACAGATACGCAGTATTTT. Translating gives CSVPWTSGVTDTQYF.

Many counts were recorded for this clonotype. The CDR3 DNA reads as TGTGCCAGCAGTTACACGGGGGGAAGAATAGAGACCCAGTACTTC. Its translation is CASSYTGGRIETQYF. The chain couples TRBV6-5 to TRBJ2-5, with 7 bases identical to TRBD2. Per germline, CDR1 MNHEY and CDR2 SVGAGI. The CDR3 extends over 15 amino acids. After removal of 2 bases from V and 4 bases from J, the junction contained 7 bases not matched to a gene.

The rearrangement uses TRBV12-5 and TRBJ2-7, with TRBD1 as a possible D gene (6 bases). Germline V lookup: CDR1 LGHNT, CDR2 FRNRAP. With 2 bases removed from V and 0 bases from J, the gap between germline ends came to 20 bases. This CDR3 is 18 amino acids long. CDR3 sequence: CASGLRGMVSVSSYEQYF. CDR3 nucleotide sequence: TGTGCTAGTGGTTTGAGGGGGATGGTCTCAGTGAGCTCCTACGAGCAGTACTTC.

This clonotype was recorded many times. This rearrangement joins TRBV2 to TRBJ2-1; perhaps TRBD2 as D (6 bases). The CDR3 totals 12 residues. V dropped 6 bases and J dropped 6 bases, with 9 bases sitting between them. Germline V gene lookup returns CDR1 SNHLY and CDR2 FYNNEI. The CDR3 loop is CASRGTFNEQFF. CDR3 sequence (DNA): TGTGCCAGCAGGGGGACTTTCAATGAGCAGTTCTTC. Variable domain in full (rest from reference TRBV2 and TRBJ2-1): EPEVTQTPSHQVTQMGQEVILRCVPISNHLYFYWYRQILGQKVEFLVSFYNNEISEKSEIFDDQFSVERPDGSNFTLKIRSTKLEDSAMYFCASRGTFNEQFFGPGTRLTVL.

This clonotype was detected ten times or more. The chain carries TRBV2 and TRBJ2-5; D may be TRBD2 (7 bases). Looked up from germline, CDR1 is SNHLY and CDR2 is FYNNEI. This CDR3 is 11 amino acids long. V was cut by 3 bases and J by 9 bases, with 8 bases left in between. The chain's CDR3 is CASSDGGPQYF. The CDR3, as DNA: TGTGCCAGCAGTGACGGGGGGCCCCAGTACTTC.